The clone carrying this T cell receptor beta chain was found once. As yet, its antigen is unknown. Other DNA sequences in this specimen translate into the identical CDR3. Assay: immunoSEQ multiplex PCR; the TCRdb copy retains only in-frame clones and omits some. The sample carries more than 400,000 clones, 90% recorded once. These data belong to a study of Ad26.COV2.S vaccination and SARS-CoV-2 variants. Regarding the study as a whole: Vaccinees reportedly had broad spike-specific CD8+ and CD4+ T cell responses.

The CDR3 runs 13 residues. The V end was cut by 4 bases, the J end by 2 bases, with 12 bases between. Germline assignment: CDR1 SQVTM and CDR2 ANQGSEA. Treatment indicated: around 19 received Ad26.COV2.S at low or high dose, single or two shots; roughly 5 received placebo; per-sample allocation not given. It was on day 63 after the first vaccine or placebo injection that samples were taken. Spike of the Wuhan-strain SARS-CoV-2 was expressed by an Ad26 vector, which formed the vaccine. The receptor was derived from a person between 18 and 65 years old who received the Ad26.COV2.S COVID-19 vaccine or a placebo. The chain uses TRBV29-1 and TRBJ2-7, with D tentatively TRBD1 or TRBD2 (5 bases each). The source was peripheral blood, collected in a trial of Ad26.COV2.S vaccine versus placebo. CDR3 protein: CSVGGTSTYEQYF. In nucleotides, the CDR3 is TGCAGCGTTGGGGGGACGAGTACCTACGAGCAGTACTTC.